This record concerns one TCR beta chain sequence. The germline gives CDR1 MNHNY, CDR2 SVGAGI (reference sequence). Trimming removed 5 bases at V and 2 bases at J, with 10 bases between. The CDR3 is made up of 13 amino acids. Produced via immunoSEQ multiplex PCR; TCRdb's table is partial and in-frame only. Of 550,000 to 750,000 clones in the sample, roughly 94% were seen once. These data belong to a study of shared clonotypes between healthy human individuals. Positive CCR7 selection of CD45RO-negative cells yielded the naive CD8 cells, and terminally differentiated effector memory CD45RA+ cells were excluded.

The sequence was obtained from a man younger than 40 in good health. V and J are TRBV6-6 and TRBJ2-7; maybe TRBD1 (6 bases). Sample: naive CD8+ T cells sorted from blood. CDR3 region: CASSLGATYEQYF. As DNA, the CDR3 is TGTGCCAGCAGTCTGGGGGCGACCTACGAGCAGTACTTC.